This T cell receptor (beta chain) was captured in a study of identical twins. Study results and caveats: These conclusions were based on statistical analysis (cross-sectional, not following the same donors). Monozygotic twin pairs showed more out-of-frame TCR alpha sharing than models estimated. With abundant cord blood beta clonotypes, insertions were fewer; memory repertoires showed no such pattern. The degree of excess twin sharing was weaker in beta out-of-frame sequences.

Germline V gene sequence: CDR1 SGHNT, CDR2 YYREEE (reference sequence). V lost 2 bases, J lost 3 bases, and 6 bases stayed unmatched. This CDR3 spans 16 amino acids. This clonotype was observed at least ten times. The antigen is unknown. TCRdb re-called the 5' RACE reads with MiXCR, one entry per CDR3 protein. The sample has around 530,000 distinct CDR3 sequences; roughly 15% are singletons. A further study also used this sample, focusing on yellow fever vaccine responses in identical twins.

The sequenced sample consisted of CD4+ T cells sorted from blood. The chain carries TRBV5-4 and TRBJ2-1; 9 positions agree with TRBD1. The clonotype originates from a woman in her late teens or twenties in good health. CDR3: CASSLAGTGNYNEQFF. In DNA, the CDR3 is TGTGCCAGCAGCTTAGCCGGGACAGGGAACTACAATGAGCAGTTCTTC.